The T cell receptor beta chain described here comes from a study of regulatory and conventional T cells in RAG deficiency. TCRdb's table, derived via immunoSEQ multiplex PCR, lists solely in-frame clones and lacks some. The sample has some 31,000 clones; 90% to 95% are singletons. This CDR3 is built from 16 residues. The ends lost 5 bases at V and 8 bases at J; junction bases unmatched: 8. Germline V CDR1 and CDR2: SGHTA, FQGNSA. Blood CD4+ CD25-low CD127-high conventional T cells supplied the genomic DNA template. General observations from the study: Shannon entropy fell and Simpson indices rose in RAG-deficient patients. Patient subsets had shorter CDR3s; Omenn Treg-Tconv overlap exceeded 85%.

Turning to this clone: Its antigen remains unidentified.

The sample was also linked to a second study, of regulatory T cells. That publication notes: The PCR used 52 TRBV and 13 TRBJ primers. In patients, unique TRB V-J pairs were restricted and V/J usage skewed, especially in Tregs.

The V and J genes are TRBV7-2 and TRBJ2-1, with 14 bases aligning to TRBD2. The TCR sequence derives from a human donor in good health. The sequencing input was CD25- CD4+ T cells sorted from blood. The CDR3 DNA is TGTGCCAGCAGCAGCCGACTAGCGGGGGGGGGCGATGAGCAGTTCTTC. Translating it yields CASSSRLAGGGDEQFF.